The T cell receptor beta chain under discussion was sequenced for a study of cytomegalovirus exposure and HLA in healthy donors. Note on this clone: What it binds is unknown.

Vbeta (60) and Jbeta (13) primers were used in the PCR. Sequencing was performed with immunoSEQ multiplex PCR; in TCRdb, only in-frame clones are kept and a portion is missing. Of about 84,000 clones in the sample, 75% to 90% were seen once. Though nominally healthy at sampling, donors likely had unrecorded immune exposures. Germline V CDR1 and CDR2: MNHEY, SVGAGI. Trimming at V came to 6 bases and at J to 3 bases, leaving 3 bases not matched to a gene. The CDR3 loop spans 13 amino acids. Broader study findings: Cytomegalovirus association was listed for roughly 160 TCR beta chains.

The chain couples TRBV6-5 to TRBJ2-7, with 9 bases lining up with TRBD2. The clonotype originates from a young man in good health and CMV-seronegative. Specimen: PBMCs. In DNA form, the CDR3 reads TGTGCCAGCAGGGCTAGCGGGGTCTACGAGCAGTACTTC. This translates into CASRASGVYEQYF.